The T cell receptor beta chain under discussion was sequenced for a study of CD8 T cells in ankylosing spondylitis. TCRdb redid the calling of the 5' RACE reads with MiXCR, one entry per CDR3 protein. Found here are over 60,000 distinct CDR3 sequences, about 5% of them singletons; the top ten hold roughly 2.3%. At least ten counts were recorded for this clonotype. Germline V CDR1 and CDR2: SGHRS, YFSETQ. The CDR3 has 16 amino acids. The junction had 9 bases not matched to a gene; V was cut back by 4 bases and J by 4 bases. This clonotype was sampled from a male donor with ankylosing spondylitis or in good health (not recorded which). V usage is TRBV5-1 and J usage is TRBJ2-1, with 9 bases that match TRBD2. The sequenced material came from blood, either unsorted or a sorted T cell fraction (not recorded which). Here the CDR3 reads CASSPERGAQYNEQFF. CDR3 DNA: TGCGCCAGCAGCCCTGAGCGGGGGGCCCAATACAATGAGCAGTTCTTC.